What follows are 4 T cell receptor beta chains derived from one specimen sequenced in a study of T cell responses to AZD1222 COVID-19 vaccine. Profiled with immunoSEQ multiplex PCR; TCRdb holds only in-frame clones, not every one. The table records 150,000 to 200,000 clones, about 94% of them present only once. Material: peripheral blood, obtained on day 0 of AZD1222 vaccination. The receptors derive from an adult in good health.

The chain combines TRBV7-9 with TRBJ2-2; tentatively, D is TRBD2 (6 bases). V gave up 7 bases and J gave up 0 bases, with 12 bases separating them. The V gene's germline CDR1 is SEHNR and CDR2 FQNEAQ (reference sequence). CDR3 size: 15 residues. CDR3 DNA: TGTGCCAGCAAGCCCGCGGGAACGAACACCGGGGAGCTGTTTTTT. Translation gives CASKPAGTNTGELFF.

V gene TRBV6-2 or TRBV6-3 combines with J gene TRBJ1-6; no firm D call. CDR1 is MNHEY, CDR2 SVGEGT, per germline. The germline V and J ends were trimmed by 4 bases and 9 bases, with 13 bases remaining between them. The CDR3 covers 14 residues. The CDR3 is CASSFDGVSSPLHF. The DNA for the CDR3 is TGTGCCAGCAGTTTCGATGGGGTGAGTTCACCCCTCCACTTT.

CDR3 DNA: TGTGCCAGCAGTTTAGGGACAGGGGAAGCTTTCTTT. Its protein product is CASSLGTGEAFF. The chain uses TRBV28 and TRBJ1-1; 9 positions agree with TRBD1. Trimming cost V 2 bases and J 8 bases; bases outside gene matches: 0. CDR3 length: 12 residues. Germline V CDR1 and CDR2: MDHEN, SYDVKM. Full variable domain (outside the CDR3, taken from reference TRBV28 and TRBJ1-1): DVKVTQSSRYLVKRTGEKVFLECVQDMDHENMFWYRQDPGLGLRLIYFSYDVKMKEKGDIPEGYSVSREKKERFSLILESASTNQTSMYLCASSLGTGEAFFGQGTRLTVV.

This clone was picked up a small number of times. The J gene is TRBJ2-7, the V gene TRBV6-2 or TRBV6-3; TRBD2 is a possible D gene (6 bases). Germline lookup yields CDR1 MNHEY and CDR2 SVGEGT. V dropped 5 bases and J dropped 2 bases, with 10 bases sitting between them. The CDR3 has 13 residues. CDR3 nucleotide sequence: TGTGCCAGCAGTCGGGACTTTACCTACGAGCAGTACTTC. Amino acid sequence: CASSRDFTYEQYF.